Listed here are 30 T cell receptor beta chains from one sample, sequenced in a study of OX40 agonist ivuxolimab in advanced cancers. Here immunoSEQ multiplex PCR was the method, and the copy in TCRdb shows in-frame clones only, minus some. Of tens of thousands of clones in the sample, around four fifths were seen once. Sequenced here: CD4+ or CD8+ T cells sorted from blood, sampled in a trial of the OX40 agonist ivuxolimab. The receptors stem from an adult with an advanced solid tumor such as melanoma, head and neck, liver or kidney cancer.

The chain is built from TRBV2 and TRBJ2-2, with D perhaps matching TRBD2 (5 bases). The CDR3 runs 13 residues. Per the germline V gene, CDR1 is SNHLY and CDR2 is FYNNEI. Deletions cut 7 bases from V and 4 bases from J, with 10 bases between. The CDR3, as DNA: TGTGCCAGCATTCGGGGAGCCACCGGGGAGCTGTTTTTT. The encoded protein is CASIRGATGELFF. The full variable domain, with the rest looked up from reference TRBV2 and TRBJ2-2, is EPEVTQTPSHQVTQMGQEVILRCVPISNHLYFYWYRQILGQKVEFLVSFYNNEISEKSEIFDDQFSVERPDGSNFTLKIRSTKLEDSAMYFCASIRGATGELFFGEGSRLTVL.

The chain carries TRBV28 and TRBJ1-4; 8 bases map to TRBD1. Germline CDR1 reads MDHEN; CDR2 reads SYDVKM. The CDR3 covers 14 residues. Trimming removed 5 bases from V and 8 bases from J; junction bases left unmatched: 7. This CDR3 is CASSMDREGEKLFF. The CDR3 nucleotides read TGTGCCAGCAGTATGGACAGGGAAGGGGAAAAACTGTTTTTT.

This clone has more than one count but fewer than ten. The chain uses TRBV25-1 and TRBJ1-1; D is unclear. The CDR3 length is 13 residues. V was cut by 6 bases and J by 0 bases, with 8 bases left in between. Germline CDR1 reads MGHDK; CDR2 reads SYGVNS. DNA of the CDR3: TGTGCCAGCAGCAAGGGAATGAACACTGAAGCTTTCTTT. Protein: CASSKGMNTEAFF.

This rearrangement joins TRBV18 to TRBJ2-5; D perhaps matches TRBD1 (6 bases). Trimming cost V 6 bases and J 0 bases, with 17 bases left between them. Germline CDR1 KGHSH, CDR2 LQKENI. This CDR3 has 16 residues. As DNA, the CDR3 is TGTGCCAGCTCCCTGGTGTCAGGGGCCGACCAAGAGACCCAGTACTTC. Amino acids: CASSLVSGADQETQYF.

The rearrangement joins TRBV28 to TRBJ2-2, with unresolved D. CDR1 and CDR2 (germline): MDHEN, SYDVKM. The CDR3 extends over 9 amino acids. The V end lost 5 bases, the J end lost 16 bases, and 8 bases lay between the germline ends. Here the CDR3 reads CASSPPPFF. CDR3 bases: TGTGCCAGCAGTCCCCCCCCGTTTTTT.

The V call is TRBV21-1, the J call TRBJ2-7; the table's TRBD2 call for D was not verified on the DNA. TRBV21-1 is a recognized pseudogene. The CDR3 contains 17 residues. The CDR3 bases are TGTGCCAGCAGCCCTCTTAGAACTAGCTCCAGGTCCTACGAGCAGTACTTC. Its protein product is CASSPLRTSSRSYEQYF.

V and J are TRBV5-1 and TRBJ1-6, with a tentative D call TRBD1 (6 bases). Trimming removed 2 bases from V and 7 bases from J, with 7 bases in between. CDR1 and CDR2 (germline): SGHRS, YFSETQ. The CDR3 sequence is 13 residues long. This CDR3 is CASSLGQNSPLHF. DNA of the CDR3: TGCGCCAGCAGCTTAGGACAGAATTCACCCCTCCACTTT.

This chain uses TRBV5-1 with TRBJ2-2; D is perhaps TRBD2 (5 bases). V dropped 4 bases and J dropped 2 bases, with 15 bases sitting between them. This CDR3 is built from 16 residues. Germline V gene data show CDR1 as SGHRS and CDR2 as YFSETQ. CDR3 coding DNA: TGCGCCAGCAGCCTACGCGTGGAGGACAACACCGGGGAGCTGTTTTTT. Translated, it gives CASSLRVEDNTGELFF.

The chain combines TRBV19 with TRBJ2-6; D unclear. The CDR3 loop spans 14 amino acids. Trimming left V 2 bases short and J 0 bases short, with 2 bases between. Germline CDR1 and CDR2: LNHDA and SQIVND (reference sequence). The CDR3 bases are TGTGCCAGTAGTATAATCTCTGGGGCCAACGTCCTGACTTTC. Translation gives CASSIISGANVLTF.

This chain joins TRBV11-2 and TRBJ2-7, with 15 positions matching TRBD2. Germline V gene data show CDR1 as SGHAT and CDR2 as FQNNGV. CDR3 length: 15 residues. After removal of 4 bases from V and 2 bases from J, the junction contained 0 bases not matched to a gene. DNA for the CDR3: TGTGCCAGCAGCTGGACTAGCGGGAGGGCCTACGAGCAGTACTTC. Amino acid sequence: CASSWTSGRAYEQYF.

The chain joins TRBV19 to TRBJ1-5, with D uncertain. The V gene lost 9 bases and the J gene lost 3 bases, with 0 bases spanning the gap. Germline-derived CDR1 and CDR2 are LNHDA and SQIVND (reference sequence). The CDR3 covers 9 residues. Here the CDR3 reads CASNQPQHF. The CDR3 coding sequence is TGTGCCAGCAATCAGCCCCAGCATTTT.

This rearrangement joins TRBV19 to TRBJ1-1, with D possibly matching TRBD1 (5 bases). V was cut by 6 bases and J by 0 bases, with 11 bases left in between. The germline V gene has CDR1 LNHDA and CDR2 SQIVND (reference sequence). The CDR3 is 14 amino acids. CDR3: CASSLGGVNTEAFF. The DNA of the CDR3 is TGTGCCAGTAGCCTTGGGGGGGTGAACACTGAAGCTTTCTTT.

The chain combines TRBV30 with TRBJ1-1, with 7 positions matching TRBD1. This CDR3 has 13 residues. V lost 3 bases and J lost 4; bases outside the gene matches: 5. Germline CDR1 reads GTSNPN; CDR2 reads SVGIG (reference sequence). The CDR3 nucleotides read TGTGCCTGGAGGACAGGGTTTACCACTGAAGCTTTCTTT. It encodes CAWRTGFTTEAFF.

The gene calls are TRBV5-8 and TRBJ1-2; D perhaps matches TRBD1 (6 bases). The CDR3 has 14 residues. Trimming took 5 bases from V and 2 from J, leaving 13 bases between them. Germline V gene lookup returns CDR1 SGHTS and CDR2 YDEGEE. CDR3: CASRPRGTNYGYTF. CDR3 bases: TGTGCCAGCAGACCGCGGGGGACAAACTATGGCTACACCTTC.

The V gene is TRBV11-2, the J gene TRBJ2-7; TRBD2 aligns across 8 bases. J was trimmed by 3 bases and V by 1 base; bases with no gene match: 14. Germline V gene sequence: CDR1 SGHAT, CDR2 FQNNGV. The CDR3 extends over 18 amino acids. The CDR3 DNA reads TGTGCCAGCAGCTTAGTTGGGCGTGGACTAGCTGAGATCTACGAGCAGTACTTC. Translation: CASSLVGRGLAEIYEQYF. Together with reference TRBV11-2 and TRBJ2-7, the CDR3 gives the full variable domain: EAGVAQSPRYKIIEKRQSVAFWCNPISGHATLYWYQQILGQGPKLLIQFQNNGVVDDSQLPKDRFSAERLKGVDSTLKIQPAKLEDSAVYLCASSLVGRGLAEIYEQYFGPGTRLTVT.

The gene calls are TRBV18 and TRBJ2-1; 8 bases map to TRBD1. Germline trimming cut 3 bases from V and 0 bases from J; bases unmatched to any gene: 4. CDR3 length: 16 residues. Germline V lookup: CDR1 KGHSH, CDR2 LQKENI. The DNA of the CDR3 is TGTGCCAGCTCACCGTACGGGACAGGCTCCTACAATGAGCAGTTCTTC. Translation gives CASSPYGTGSYNEQFF.

The V and J genes are TRBV18 and TRBJ2-2; D call uncertain. There are 17 residues in the CDR3. The V end lost 1 base, the J end lost 6 bases, and 18 bases lay between the germline ends. The germline CDR1 and CDR2 sequences are KGHSH and LQKENI. For the CDR3, the DNA is TGTGCCAGCTCACCACTGGCGGCCAGACCTCCTTCCGGGGAGCTGTTTTTT. This sequence encodes CASSPLAARPPSGELFF.

In nucleotides, the CDR3 is TGTGCCAGCAGCCAAAAGACAGGGGGAGGGCAGCCCCAGCATTTT. This encodes CASSQKTGGGQPQHF. The chain joins TRBV5-8 to TRBJ1-5, with 9 bases fitting TRBD1. This CDR3 has 15 residues. The V and J ends lost 4 bases and 7 bases, in that order; junction bases with no gene match: 9. Germline V gene data show CDR1 as SGHTS and CDR2 as YDEGEE.

V is TRBV9 and J is TRBJ2-1; 12 bases map to TRBD2. V lost 5 bases, J lost 4 bases, and 4 bases stayed unmatched. Looked up from germline, CDR1 is SGDLS and CDR2 is YYNGEE. The CDR3 runs 15 residues. The CDR3 DNA reads as TGTGCCAGCAGAAAGACTAGCGGGGGTTACAATGAGCAGTTCTTC. It encodes CASRKTSGGYNEQFF.

The J gene is TRBJ2-4, the V gene TRBV2; TRBD1 might be the D (5 bases). Germline V CDR1 and CDR2: SNHLY, FYNNEI. Trimming took off 5 bases at V and 4 bases at J, with 15 bases between the two ends. This CDR3 comprises 15 residues. CDR3 DNA sequence: TGTGCCAGCAGTACAGGTTGGGAAGGGAAAAACATTCAGTACTTC. Translating gives CASSTGWEGKNIQYF. Drawing the rest from reference TRBV2 and TRBJ2-4, the complete variable domain is EPEVTQTPSHQVTQMGQEVILRCVPISNHLYFYWYRQILGQKVEFLVSFYNNEISEKSEIFDDQFSVERPDGSNFTLKIRSTKLEDSAMYFCASSTGWEGKNIQYFGAGTRLSVL.

Only a few counts were recorded for this clone. This rearrangement joins TRBV14 to TRBJ2-7, with D unresolved. CDR1 is SGHDN and CDR2 is FVKESK in the germline V gene. V lost 1 base and J 2 bases, leaving 3 bases between the germline ends. CDR3 length equals 12 residues. The CDR3 nucleotides are TGTGCCAGCAGCCAAGGGACCTACGAGCAGTACTTC. It specifies CASSQGTYEQYF.

The J gene is TRBJ1-1, the V gene TRBV2; D gene ambiguous. V gave up 7 bases and J gave up 5 bases, with 8 bases separating them. CDR1 is SNHLY and CDR2 is FYNNEI in the germline V gene. CDR3 length equals 11 residues. The CDR3 reads CASKRRTEAFF. The CDR3 bases are TGTGCCAGCAAACGAAGGACTGAAGCTTTCTTT.

Written as DNA, the CDR3 is TGCGCCAGCAGCTTGTGGGCAGGCGGTCAAGAGACCCAGTACTTC. Its translation: CASSLWAGGQETQYF. The chain has TRBV5-1 and TRBJ2-5; the D is unclear. This CDR3 contains 15 residues. Trimming pared 1 base from V and 2 bases from J, leaving 12 bases between. Per germline, CDR1 SGHRS and CDR2 YFSETQ.

J is TRBJ2-5 and V is TRBV7-2; D may correspond to TRBD1 or TRBD2 (6 bases each). There are 15 residues in the CDR3. V was pared by 6 bases and J by 5 bases, with 19 bases between. Germline V gene sequence: CDR1 SGHTA, CDR2 FQGNSA. The CDR3 protein is CASSLHVVGGETQYF. The DNA of the CDR3 is TGTGCCAGCAGTCTCCACGTAGTAGGGGGGGAGACCCAGTACTTC.

The chain recombines TRBV28 with TRBJ2-1; TRBD2 matches at 11 bases. The junction had 6 bases not matched to a gene; V was cut back by 4 bases and J by 7 bases. This CDR3 is 15 amino acids long. Germline-derived CDR1 and CDR2 are MDHEN and SYDVKM. CDR3 amino acids: CASSSLAGGLNEQFF. CDR3 DNA sequence: TGTGCCAGCAGTTCCTTAGCGGGAGGGCTAAATGAGCAGTTCTTC.

The chain couples TRBV6-1 to TRBJ2-1; D uncertain. The CDR3 has 12 amino acids. The V end was cut by 7 bases, the J end by 4 bases, with 8 bases between. Germline CDR1 MNHNS, CDR2 SASEGT. CDR3 DNA: TGTGCCAGCACCGAGGAATACAATGAGCAGTTCTTC. Amino acids: CASTEEYNEQFF.

The V call is TRBV5-6, the J call TRBJ1-2; no clear D gene. With 4 bases removed from V and 7 bases from J, the gap between germline ends came to 14 bases. This CDR3 comprises 13 residues. CDR1 is SGHDT, CDR2 YYEEEE, per germline. The DNA of the CDR3 is TGTGCCAGCAGCCGGGTGGGGAGTGGTGGCTACACCTTC. It yields the protein CASSRVGSGGYTF.

This chain connects TRBV6-6 to TRBJ2-3; 12 nucleotides match TRBD2. V dropped 6 bases and J dropped 6; count of bases not matched to a gene: 10. CDR1 is MNHNY and CDR2 is SVGAGI in the germline V gene (reference sequence). The CDR3 extends over 16 amino acids. DNA for the CDR3: TGTGCCAGCAGGGACGAGACTAGCGGGAGTCCCGATACGCAGTATTTT. Translating gives CASRDETSGSPDTQYF.

This sequence joins TRBV30 and TRBJ2-5; 10 nucleotides align to TRBD2. From germline, CDR1 is GTSNPN and CDR2 SVGIG (reference sequence). This CDR3 has 15 amino acids. Losses at the gene ends were 2 bases for V and 5 bases for J; bases not matched to a gene: 8. The CDR3 sequence: CAWSRGASGSETQYF. DNA for the CDR3: TGTGCCTGGAGTAGGGGCGCTAGCGGGAGTGAGACCCAGTACTTC.

This chain links TRBV2 with TRBJ2-1; maybe TRBD2 (6 bases). The germline V gene has CDR1 SNHLY and CDR2 FYNNEI. With 8 bases removed from V and 9 bases from J, the gap between germline ends came to 20 bases. The CDR3 runs 14 residues. CDR3 coding DNA: TGTGCCAGCGGCGGGACGGCCTCAGGAGGTGAGCAGTTCTTC. It translates to CASGGTASGGEQFF. The entire variable domain, with the rest obtained from reference TRBV2 and TRBJ2-1, is as follows: EPEVTQTPSHQVTQMGQEVILRCVPISNHLYFYWYRQILGQKVEFLVSFYNNEISEKSEIFDDQFSVERPDGSNFTLKIRSTKLEDSAMYFCASGGTASGGEQFFGPGTRLTVL.